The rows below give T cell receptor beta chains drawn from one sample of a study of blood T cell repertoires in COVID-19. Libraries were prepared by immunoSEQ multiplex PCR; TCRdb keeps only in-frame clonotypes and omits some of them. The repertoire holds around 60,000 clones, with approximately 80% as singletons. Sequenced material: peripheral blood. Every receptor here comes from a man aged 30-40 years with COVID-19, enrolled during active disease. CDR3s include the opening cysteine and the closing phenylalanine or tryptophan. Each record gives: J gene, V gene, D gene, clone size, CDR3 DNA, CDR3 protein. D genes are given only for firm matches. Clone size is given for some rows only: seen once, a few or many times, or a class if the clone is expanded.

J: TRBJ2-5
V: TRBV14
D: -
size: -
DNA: TGTGCCAGCAGCCAAGCGAGGGTGCTCCAAGAGACCCAGTACTTC
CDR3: CASSQARVLQETQYF

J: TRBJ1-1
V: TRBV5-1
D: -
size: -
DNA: TGCGCCAGCAGCTTGACTACGAGGAACACTGAAGCTTTCTTT
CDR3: CASSLTTRNTEAFF

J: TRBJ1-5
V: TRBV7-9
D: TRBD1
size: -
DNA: TGTGCCAGCAGTTCGACAGGGACCAATCAGCCCCAGCATTTT
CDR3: CASSSTGTNQPQHF

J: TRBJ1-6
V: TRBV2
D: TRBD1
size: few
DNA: TGTGCCAGCAGGGCCGGGACAGTCGATTCACCCCTCCACTTT
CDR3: CASRAGTVDSPLHF

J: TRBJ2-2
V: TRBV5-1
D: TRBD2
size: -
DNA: TGCGCCAGCAGCTTGGGGGGACTAGCGGGAGGATCCACCGGGGAGCTGTTTTTT
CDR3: CASSLGGLAGGSTGELFF

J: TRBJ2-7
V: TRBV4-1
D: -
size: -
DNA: TGCGCCAGCAGCCAAGGGAGACTTGGCTACGAGCAGTACTTC
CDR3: CASSQGRLGYEQYF

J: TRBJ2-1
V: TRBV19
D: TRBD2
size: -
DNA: TGTGCCAGTAGTAGGGGGGGTAGGAATGAGCAGTTCTTC
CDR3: CASSRGGRNEQFF

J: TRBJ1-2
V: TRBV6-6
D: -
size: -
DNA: TGTGCCAGCAGTCAGCGGGACTTCTATGGCTACACCTTC
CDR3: CASSQRDFYGYTF

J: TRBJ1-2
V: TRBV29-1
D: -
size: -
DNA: TGCAGCGTTGAAAGGGGCCGGGGGGCTGGAGGCTACACCTTC
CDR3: CSVERGRGAGGYTF

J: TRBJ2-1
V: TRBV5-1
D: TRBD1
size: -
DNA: TGCGCCAGCAGCTTGGCCTTCGAACCTTACCCGACAGGGGGTGAGCAGTTCTTC
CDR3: CASSLAFEPYPTGGEQFF

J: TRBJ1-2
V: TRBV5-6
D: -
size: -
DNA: TGTGCCAGCAGCCTAGGGGCCGGAACAGCTAACTATGGCTACACCTTC
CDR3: CASSLGAGTANYGYTF

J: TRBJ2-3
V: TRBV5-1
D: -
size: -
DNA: TGCGCCAGCAGACCTACCGGACTGAACACAGATACGCAGTATTTT
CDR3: CASRPTGLNTDTQYF

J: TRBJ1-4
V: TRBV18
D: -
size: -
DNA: TGTGCCAGCTCACCTGCTACAGGGCAGACTAATGAAAAACTGTTTTTT
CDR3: CASSPATGQTNEKLFF

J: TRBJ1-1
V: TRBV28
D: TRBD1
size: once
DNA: TGTGCCAGCAGTGAGACAGGGGGCTTTAACACTGAAGCTTTCTTT
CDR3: CASSETGGFNTEAFF

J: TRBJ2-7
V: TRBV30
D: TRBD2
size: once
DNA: TGTGCCTGGGGAGCGGGGGGCACTTACGAGCAGTACTTC
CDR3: CAWGAGGTYEQYF

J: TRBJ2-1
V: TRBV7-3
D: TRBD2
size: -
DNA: TGTGCCAGCAGCTTACCCGCCAGCGGGGGCCTAGGACTCTCCTACAATGAGCAGTTCTTC
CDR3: CASSLPASGGLGLSYNEQFF

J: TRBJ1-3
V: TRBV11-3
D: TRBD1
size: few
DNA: TGTGCCAGCAGCCCCAGGGGGGCCTCTGGAAACACCATATATTTT
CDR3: CASSPRGASGNTIYF

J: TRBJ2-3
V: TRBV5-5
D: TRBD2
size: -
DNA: TGTGCCAGCAGCCGGCGAGAGGGGAGCGGGAGTTATAGAGATACGCAGTATTTT
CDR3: CASSRREGSGSYRDTQYF

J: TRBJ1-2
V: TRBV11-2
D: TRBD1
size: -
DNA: TGTGCCAGCAGTCGAGGCGGACAGGGAGGTTTCTATGGCTACACCTTC
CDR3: CASSRGGQGGFYGYTF

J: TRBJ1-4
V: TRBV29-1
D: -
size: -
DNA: TGCAGCGGCCGAGATGCGGCGAATGAAAAACTGTTTTTT
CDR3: CSGRDAANEKLFF

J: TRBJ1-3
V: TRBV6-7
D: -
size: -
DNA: TGTGCCAGCAGAGGATCCTACTACTCTGGAAACACCATATATTTT
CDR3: CASRGSYYSGNTIYF

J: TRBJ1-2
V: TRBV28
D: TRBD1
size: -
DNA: TGTGCCAGCAGCCAGGGGGCCTATGGCTACACCTTC
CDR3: CASSQGAYGYTF

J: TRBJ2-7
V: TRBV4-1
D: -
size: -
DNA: TGCGCCAGCAGCCAAGGCTGGACCCCGAGGGCGTACGAGCAGTACTTC
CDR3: CASSQGWTPRAYEQYF

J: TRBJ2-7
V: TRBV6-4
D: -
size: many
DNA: TGTGCCAGGTTGAGGGGGGAGCAGTACTTC
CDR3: CARLRGEQYF

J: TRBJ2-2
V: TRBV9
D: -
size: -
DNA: TGTGCCAGCAGCGTATTGACTGTTGCGAACACCGGGGAGCTGTTTTTT
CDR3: CASSVLTVANTGELFF

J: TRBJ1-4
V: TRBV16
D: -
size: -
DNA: TGTGCCAGCAGCCTCCAGGCAACTAATGAAAAACTGTTTTTT
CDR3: CASSLQATNEKLFF

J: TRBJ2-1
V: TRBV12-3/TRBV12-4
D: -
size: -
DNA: TGTGCCAGCAGTCCAACAGGGCGTCGGCCGTTCTTC
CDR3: CASSPTGRRPFF

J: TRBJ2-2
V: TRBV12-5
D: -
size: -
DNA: TGTGCTAGTGGTTCTTACACAGGGGGGGTGGAGCTGTTTTTT
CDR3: CASGSYTGGVELFF

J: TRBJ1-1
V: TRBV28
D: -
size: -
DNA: TGTGCCAGCAGTTCTGGGTCCCGGGTGGAGAACACTGAAGCTTTCTTT
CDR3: CASSSGSRVENTEAFF

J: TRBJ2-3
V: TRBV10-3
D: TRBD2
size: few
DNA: TGTGCCATCAGTCTACTAGCGGGGGCGCACAACACAGATACGCAGTATTTT
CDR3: CAISLLAGAHNTDTQYF

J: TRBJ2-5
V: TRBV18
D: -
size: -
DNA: TGTGCCAGCTCACCCACAGGGTTCGGGGAGACCCAGTACTTC
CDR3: CASSPTGFGETQYF

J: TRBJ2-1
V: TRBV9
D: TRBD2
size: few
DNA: TGTGCCAGCAGCCCCCGCTTAGCGGGAGGAAACAATGAGCAGTTCTTC
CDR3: CASSPRLAGGNNEQFF

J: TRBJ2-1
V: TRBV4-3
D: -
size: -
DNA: TGCGCCAGCAGCCAGCAGGGGCCGAGCTCCTACAATGAGCAGTTCTTC
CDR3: CASSQQGPSSYNEQFF

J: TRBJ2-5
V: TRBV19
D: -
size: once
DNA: TGTGCCAGTAGTATAACGATCTCGGGTTCGGGGGAGACCCAGTACTTC
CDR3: CASSITISGSGETQYF

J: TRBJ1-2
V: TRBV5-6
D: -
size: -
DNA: TGTGCCAGCAGCTTGGGTGCCACACCTTCTAACTATGGCTACACCTTC
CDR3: CASSLGATPSNYGYTF

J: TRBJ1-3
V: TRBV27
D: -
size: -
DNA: TGTGCCAGCAGTTCGACAAACTCTGGAAACACCATATATTTT
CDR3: CASSSTNSGNTIYF

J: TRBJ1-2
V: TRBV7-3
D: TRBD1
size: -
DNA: TGTGCCAGCAGCTCACCCGGGACAGGGAGCTATGGCTACACCTTC
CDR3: CASSSPGTGSYGYTF

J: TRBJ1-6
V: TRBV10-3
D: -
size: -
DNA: TGTGCCATCAGTGAGTCGCAGGGCGATAATTCACCCCTCCACTTT
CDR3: CAISESQGDNSPLHF

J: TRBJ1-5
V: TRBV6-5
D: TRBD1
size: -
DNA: TGTGCCAGTGACAGGGTAGGGCAGCCCCAGCATTTT
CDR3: CASDRVGQPQHF

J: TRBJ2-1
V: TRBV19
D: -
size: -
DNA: TGTGCCAGTAGTATAGCATCTCATGGGACACACAATGAGCAGTTCTTC
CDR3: CASSIASHGTHNEQFF

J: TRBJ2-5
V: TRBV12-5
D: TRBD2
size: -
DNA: TGTGCTAGTGGTTTCGGGCTAGCGGGGGTATTTCAAGAGACCCAGTACTTC
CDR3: CASGFGLAGVFQETQYF

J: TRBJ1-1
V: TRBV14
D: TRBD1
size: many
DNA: TGTGCCAGCACACGGACAGGTCGCGCCACTGAAGCTTTCTTT
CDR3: CASTRTGRATEAFF

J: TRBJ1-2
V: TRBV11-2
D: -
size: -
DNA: TGTGCCAGCAGCCTCCCTTGGGTGGGGGACTCTGTCTATGGCTACACCTTC
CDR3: CASSLPWVGDSVYGYTF

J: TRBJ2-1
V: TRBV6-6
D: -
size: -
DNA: TGTGCCAGCAGTTCTAGTCCTTATTCTGAGCAGTTCTTC
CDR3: CASSSSPYSEQFF

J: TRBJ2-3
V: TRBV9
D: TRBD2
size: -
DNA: TGTGCCAGCCGGAGCGGGGATAGGCAGCTTGGAGATACGCAGTATTTT
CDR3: CASRSGDRQLGDTQYF

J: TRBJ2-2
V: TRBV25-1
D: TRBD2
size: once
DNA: TGTGCCAGCAGTGAATCTAGCGGGGGGGCCGCCGGGGAGCTGTTTTTT
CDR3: CASSESSGGAAGELFF

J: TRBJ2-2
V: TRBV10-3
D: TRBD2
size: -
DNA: TGTGCCATCAGTGCTCGGGGGGACACCGGGGAGCTGTTTTTT
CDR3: CAISARGDTGELFF

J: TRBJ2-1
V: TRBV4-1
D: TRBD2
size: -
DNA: TGCGCCAGCAGCGAATTAGCGGGGGGGCTTTTTGAGCAGTTCTTC
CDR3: CASSELAGGLFEQFF

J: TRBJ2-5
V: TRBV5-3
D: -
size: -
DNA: TGTGCCAGAAGCTTGGCCGCAAAGCGGAAGACCCAGTACTTC
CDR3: CARSLAAKRKTQYF

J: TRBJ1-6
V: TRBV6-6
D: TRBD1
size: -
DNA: TGTGCCAGCGCCACAGGGGGATCATCACCCCTCCACTTT
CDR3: CASATGGSSPLHF

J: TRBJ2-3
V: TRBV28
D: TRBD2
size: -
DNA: TGTGCCAGCAGTTTGGTCGCCGGGGTAGCGGGGGGGCTTGGAGATACGCAGTATTTT
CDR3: CASSLVAGVAGGLGDTQYF